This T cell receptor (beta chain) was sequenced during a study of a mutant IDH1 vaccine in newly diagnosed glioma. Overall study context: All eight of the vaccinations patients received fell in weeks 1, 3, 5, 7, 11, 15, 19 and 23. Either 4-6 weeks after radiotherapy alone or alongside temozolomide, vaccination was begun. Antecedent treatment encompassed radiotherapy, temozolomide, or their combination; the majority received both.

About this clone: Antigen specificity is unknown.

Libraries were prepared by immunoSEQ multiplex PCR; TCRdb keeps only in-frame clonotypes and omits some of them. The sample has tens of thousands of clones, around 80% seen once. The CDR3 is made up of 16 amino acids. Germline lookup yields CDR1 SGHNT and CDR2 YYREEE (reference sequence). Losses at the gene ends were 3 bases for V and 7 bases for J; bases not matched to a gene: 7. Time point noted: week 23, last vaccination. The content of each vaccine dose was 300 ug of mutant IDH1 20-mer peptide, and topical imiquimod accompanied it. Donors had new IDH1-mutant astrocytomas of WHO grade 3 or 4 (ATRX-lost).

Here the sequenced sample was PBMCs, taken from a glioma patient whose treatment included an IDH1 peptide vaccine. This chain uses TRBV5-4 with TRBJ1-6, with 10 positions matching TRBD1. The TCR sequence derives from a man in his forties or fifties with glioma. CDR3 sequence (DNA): TGTGCCAGCAGCTCAAACCCGGGACAGGGGAATTCACCCCTCCACTTT. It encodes CASSSNPGQGNSPLHF.